These 20 T cell receptor beta chains were sequenced from one sample in a study of blood T cell repertoires in COVID-19. Clones were sequenced by immunoSEQ multiplex PCR, and TCRdb holds only the in-frame ones, with some missing. Of 200,000 to 250,000 clones listed, roughly 82% were seen once; the top ten hold roughly 2%. Input material: PBMCs or T cells enriched from blood (not recorded which). Source of these receptors: a woman between 50 and 59 years old who had recovered from COVID-19.

The rearrangement joins TRBV11-2 to TRBJ2-1; D is unclear. The germline CDR1 and CDR2 sequences are SGHAT and FQNNGV. With 1 base removed from V and 8 bases from J, the gap between germline ends came to 21 bases. This CDR3 has 17 residues. Written as DNA, the CDR3 is TGTGCCAGCAGCTTAGCGCGTGCTAGTCATATGCTCGATGAGCAGTTCTTC. Protein sequence: CASSLARASHMLDEQFF.

V gene TRBV7-2 combines with J gene TRBJ2-5; TRBD2 agrees at 9 bases. Germline V gene sequence: CDR1 SGHTA, CDR2 FQGNSA. Trimming cost V 1 base and J 2 bases; bases outside gene matches: 5. The CDR3 covers 16 residues. CDR3 loop: CASSLDPSGRQETQYF. As DNA, the CDR3 is TGTGCCAGCAGCTTAGATCCGAGCGGGAGGCAAGAGACCCAGTACTTC.

The CDR3 coding sequence is TGTGCCAGCGGACAGGGCAGGACTGAAGCTTTCTTT. Its translation is CASGQGRTEAFF. The genes are TRBV11-3 and TRBJ1-1, with 8 bases lining up with TRBD1. Germline CDR1 SGHNT, CDR2 YENEEA. The CDR3 length is 12 residues. V lost 8 bases, J lost 5 bases, and 4 bases stayed unmatched.

The chain carries TRBV27 and TRBJ2-2; TRBD2 might be the D (6 bases). The length of the CDR3 is 14 residues. Per germline, CDR1 MNHEY and CDR2 SMNVEV (reference sequence). The V end was cut by 7 bases, the J end by 1 base, with 10 bases between. CDR3 DNA sequence: TGTGCCAGCAAGGGGACTTGGAACACCGGGGAGCTGTTTTTT. Protein sequence: CASKGTWNTGELFF.

This rearrangement joins TRBV11-3 to TRBJ1-1; possibly TRBD1 for D (6 bases). The CDR3 has 17 residues. CDR1 is SGHNT and CDR2 is YENEEA in the germline V gene. The V end lost 0 bases, the J end lost 0 bases, and 14 bases lay between the germline ends. CDR3 nucleotides: TGTGCCAGCAGCTTAGACCGGAAGGGGGTTCTGAACACTGAAGCTTTCTTT. This codes for CASSLDRKGVLNTEAFF.

The gene calls are TRBV4-3 and TRBJ1-4; weak D call: TRBD1 (5 bases). The V gene's germline CDR1 is LGHNA and CDR2 YSLEER. The CDR3 contains 14 residues. Trimming left V 1 base short and J 8 bases short, with 11 bases between. The CDR3 region is CASSQGAGEEKLFF. DNA of the CDR3: TGCGCCAGCAGCCAAGGGGCGGGGGAAGAAAAACTGTTTTTT.

The V call is TRBV6-6, the J call TRBJ2-7; TRBD1 aligns across 7 bases. Trimming removed 7 bases from V and 4 bases from J; junction bases left unmatched: 7. The CDR3 is 13 amino acids. Germline V gene data show CDR1 as MNHNY and CDR2 as SVGAGI (reference sequence). CDR3 nucleotide sequence: TGTGCCAGCAACTTGGGACAGTTGTACGAGCAGTACTTC. Translated: CASNLGQLYEQYF.

This clone showed up many times. The rearrangement links TRBV3-1 (or the pseudogene TRBV3-2) to TRBJ2-7; 7 nucleotides match TRBD2. Germline loops: CDR1 LGHDT, CDR2 YNNKEL (reference sequence). This CDR3 is 14 amino acids long. V was pared by 2 bases and J by 5 bases, with 6 bases of the junction left unmatched. The CDR3 spells CASSQRAGVHEQYF. CDR3 nucleotides: TGTGCCAGCAGCCAACGGGCGGGGGTCCACGAGCAGTACTTC.

The chain carries TRBV28 and TRBJ2-3, with D perhaps matching TRBD1 (6 bases). This CDR3 comprises 14 residues. Germline CDR1 is MDHEN and CDR2 is SYDVKM. The ends were cut back, 8 bases at V and 0 bases at J, with 12 bases in the middle. The CDR3 region is CASLQGLSTDTQYF. The CDR3 DNA reads TGTGCCAGCCTTCAGGGGCTTAGCACAGATACGCAGTATTTT.

This rearrangement joins TRBV7-2 to TRBJ2-7; D might be TRBD2 (5 bases). CDR1 is SGHTA, CDR2 FQGNSA, per germline. Trimming shortened V by 1 base and J by 7 bases, and 17 bases separated the two germline ends. CDR3 length: 15 residues. The CDR3 region is CASSLGGRTRAEQYF. CDR3 sequence (DNA): TGTGCCAGCAGCTTAGGTGGGCGGACTCGCGCTGAGCAGTACTTC.

The table lists this clone with a few counts. The chain recombines TRBV5-6 with TRBJ1-2; TRBD1 agrees at 7 bases. This CDR3 has 15 residues. Germline V gene lookup returns CDR1 SGHDT and CDR2 YYEEEE. Trimming cost V 5 bases and J 4 bases; bases outside gene matches: 11. CDR3 DNA: TGTGCCAGCAGTTCCGTAAATCGGGACAGCTATGGCTACACCTTC. Translated, it gives CASSSVNRDSYGYTF.

This clone was recorded only once. As DNA, the CDR3 is TGTGCCAGCAGCGTAGAGGGAGCGGGCACAGATACGCAGTATTTT. Its translation: CASSVEGAGTDTQYF. V is TRBV9 and J is TRBJ2-3, with D possibly being TRBD2 (5 bases). V lost 0 bases and J 1 base, leaving 9 bases between the germline ends. The CDR3 is 15 amino acids. Germline V gene data show CDR1 as SGDLS and CDR2 as YYNGEE.

This sequence joins TRBV3-1 (or the pseudogene TRBV3-2) and TRBJ2-3; TRBD1 matches at 7 bases. The CDR3 is 16 amino acids. Trimming at V came to 4 bases and at J to 0 bases, leaving 7 bases not matched to a gene. Per the germline V gene, CDR1 is LGHDT and CDR2 is YNNKEL (reference sequence). CDR3 in DNA: TGTGCCAGCAGCCCCGGACAGGAGCCTAGCACAGATACGCAGTATTTT. As protein: CASSPGQEPSTDTQYF.

Of note for this clone: Within the sample, other DNA sequences also encode this same CDR3. The chain recombines TRBV28 with TRBJ1-1; possibly TRBD1 for D (6 bases). Trimming shortened V by 5 bases and J by 4 bases, and 14 bases separated the two germline ends. CDR1 MDHEN and CDR2 SYDVKM come from the germline V gene. CDR3 length: 14 residues. Here the CDR3 DNA reads TGTGCCAGCAGTCCTACAGGGTTCGGCACTGAAGCTTTCTTT. It codes for CASSPTGFGTEAFF.

The chain employs TRBV3-1 (or the pseudogene TRBV3-2) and TRBJ2-7; TRBD2 is a possible D gene (5 bases). CDR3 length: 12 residues. The V gene's germline CDR1 is LGHDT and CDR2 YNNKEL (reference sequence). Trimming removed 4 bases at V and 4 bases at J, with 8 bases between. CDR3 DNA: TGTGCCAGCAGCCCCCGCGGGTACGAGCAGTACTTC. It is translated as CASSPRGYEQYF.

This chain links TRBV6-5 with TRBJ2-2, with D perhaps matching TRBD2 (6 bases). CDR1 is MNHEY, CDR2 SVGAGI, per germline. The ends were cut back, 7 bases at V and 3 bases at J, with 12 bases in the middle. This CDR3 is built from 14 residues. CDR3 sequence: CASTSGTYTGELFF. Written as DNA, the CDR3 is TGTGCCAGCACCTCGGGGACTTACACCGGGGAGCTGTTTTTT.

This clone has just a few counts. The chain joins TRBV6-5 to TRBJ1-1, with a weak D call TRBD1 (5 bases). This CDR3 region has 14 residues. V was cut by 6 bases and J by 6 bases, with 17 bases left in between. Germline V gives CDR1 MNHEY, CDR2 SVGAGI. CDR3 region: CASSPPGQTPEAFF. CDR3 DNA sequence: TGTGCCAGCAGCCCCCCAGGGCAAACCCCTGAAGCTTTCTTT.

This clone was observed a handful of times. The chain recombines TRBV6-4 with TRBJ1-6, with unresolved D. Deletions cut 0 bases from V and 13 bases from J, with 13 bases between. Per germline, CDR1 MRHNA and CDR2 SNTAGT. CDR3 length equals 14 residues. The CDR3: CASSDSTGSKPLHF. DNA for the CDR3: TGTGCCAGCAGTGACTCGACGGGGTCTAAGCCCCTCCACTTT.

This clone has more than one count but fewer than ten. This chain links TRBV28 with TRBJ1-4; no definite D call. Germline lookup yields CDR1 MDHEN and CDR2 SYDVKM. V was shortened by 1 base and J by 4 bases, with 16 bases between the two germline ends. The CDR3 covers 17 residues. The DNA of the CDR3 is TGTGCCAGCAGTTTATTTCCCCTCGGGAGCCGTAATGAAAAACTGTTTTTT. Translated: CASSLFPLGSRNEKLFF.

The rearrangement uses TRBV7-2 and TRBJ1-3; 9 bases match TRBD1. Germline trimming cut 6 bases from V and 4 bases from J; bases unmatched to any gene: 7. CDR3 length equals 15 residues. Germline V gene sequence: CDR1 SGHTA, CDR2 FQGNSA. The CDR3 region has the DNA TGTGCCAGCAGTCAAGACAGGGGGTCAGGAAACACCATATATTTT. Translated: CASSQDRGSGNTIYF.